Listed below are T cell receptor beta chains from one sample, sequenced in a study of cytomegalovirus exposure and HLA in healthy donors. Assay used: immunoSEQ multiplex PCR; TCRdb lists only in-frame clones, some missing. The data contain 180,000 or so clones, about 75% of them seen just once; the ten biggest clones take up about 14%. Sequencing input: PBMCs. These receptors all stem from a man between 50 and 59 years old in good health and CMV-seropositive. CDR3s include the opening cysteine and the closing phenylalanine or tryptophan. D genes are given only for firm matches. Rows may omit the clone size; those that give it use once, few, many or a size class.

>TRBJ1-2|TRBD1|TRBV7-9|NA
CASSPHTTGGIYGYTF
TGTGCCAGCAGCCCTCATACCACAGGGGGCATCTATGGCTACACCTTC
>TRBJ1-5|NA|TRBV6-1|NA
CASSASGSRNQPQHF
TGTGCCAGCAGTGCGTCCGGGTCAAGAAATCAGCCCCAGCATTTT
>TRBJ2-1|TRBD2|TRBV7-9|NA
CASSPLGAGVHNEQFF
TGTGCCAGCAGCCCCTTGGGAGCGGGGGTTCACAATGAGCAGTTCTTC
>TRBJ1-1|TRBD1|TRBV6-5|NA
CASRPAGGRTEAFF
TGTGCCAGCAGACCCGCAGGGGGAAGAACTGAAGCTTTCTTT
>TRBJ1-5|TRBD1|TRBV18|NA
CATTGVEPQHF
TGTGCCACAACAGGGGTTGAGCCCCAGCATTTT
>TRBJ1-3|NA|TRBV28|NA
CASSSVGVSSLSSGNTIYF
TGTGCCAGCAGTTCGGTCGGGGTTTCTTCACTTAGCTCTGGAAACACCATATATTTT
>TRBJ1-1|NA|TRBV5-1|NA
CASSSSGGWRTEAFF
TGCGCCAGCAGCTCATCGGGGGGCTGGCGCACTGAAGCTTTCTTT
>TRBJ2-7|TRBD1|TRBV5-1|NA
CASSLAWFDTTDREANYEQYF
TGCGCCAGCAGCTTGGCCTGGTTTGATACGACGGACAGGGAAGCGAACTACGAGCAGTACTTC
>TRBJ2-7|TRBD2|TRBV30|few
CAWSAFGTTTGLATYEQYF
TGTGCCTGGAGTGCCTTCGGGACAACTACGGGACTAGCGACCTACGAGCAGTACTTC
>TRBJ2-5|TRBD1|TRBV6-1|NA
CASSDRDRVPYKETQYF
TGTGCCAGCAGTGACCGGGACAGGGTTCCCTACAAAGAGACCCAGTACTTC
>TRBJ1-5|NA|TRBV29-1|NA
CSVVPGDGTQHF
TGCAGCGTTGTCCCAGGAGACGGGACCCAGCATTTT
>TRBJ1-2|TRBD1|TRBV7-9|NA
CSSSLVLGQGPNF
TGTTCCAGCAGCTTAGTTTTGGGACAGGGTCCAAACTTC
>TRBJ2-1|TRBD2|TRBV5-1|few
CASSLNGGGLGYNEQFF
TGCGCCAGCAGCTTGAACGGGGGAGGGCTAGGCTACAATGAGCAGTTCTTC
>TRBJ1-2|NA|TRBV2|NA
CASSGAPGDGYGYTF
TGTGCCAGCAGTGGGGCCCCAGGGGATGGCTATGGCTACACCTTC
>TRBJ2-7|NA|TRBV6-5|NA
CASLRGRGSYEQYF
TGTGCCAGCCTAAGGGGAAGGGGTTCCTACGAGCAGTACTTC
>TRBJ2-5|TRBD1|TRBV28|NA
CASSNNRGQETQYF
TGTGCCAGCAGCAACAACAGGGGCCAAGAGACCCAGTACTTC
>TRBJ2-3|TRBD1|TRBV10-3|NA
CAISDPGQGNLKNTDTQYF
TGTGCCATCAGCGACCCGGGACAGGGGAACCTGAAGAACACAGATACGCAGTATTTT
>TRBJ1-2|NA|TRBV6-1|NA
CAGSTGGANYGYTF
TGTGCCGGCAGTACGGGGGGAGCTAACTATGGCTACACCTTC
>TRBJ1-6|NA|TRBV7-8|NA
CASSLAAGAGSPLHF
TGTGCCAGCAGCTTAGCAGCGGGCGCGGGTTCACCCCTCCACTTT
>TRBJ2-5|NA|TRBV29-1|NA
CSVSSGTQYF
TGCAGCGTGTCCAGCGGGACCCAGTACTTC
>TRBJ1-2|NA|TRBV10-1|NA
CASSESKEQLNYGYTF
TGCGCCAGCAGTGAGTCGAAGGAGCAGCTTAACTATGGCTACACCTTC
>TRBJ1-4|TRBD1|TRBV7-9|few
CASSLAPRTGFNEKLFF
TGTGCCAGCAGCTTAGCGCCTCGGACAGGCTTTAATGAAAAACTGTTTTTT
>TRBJ2-5|NA|TRBV15|NA
CATSTRAGRETQYF
TGTGCCACCAGCACCCGGGCGGGGCGGGAGACCCAGTACTTC
>TRBJ2-2|NA|TRBV4-1|NA
CASSQDGLITGELFF
TGCGCCAGCAGCCAAGACGGACTGATCACCGGGGAGCTGTTTTTT
>TRBJ1-1|NA|TRBV9|NA
CASKKGGLGNTEAFF
TGTGCCAGCAAAAAGGGGGGGTTGGGTAACACTGAAGCTTTCTTT
>TRBJ2-1|TRBD2|TRBV10-2|NA
CASKELAGGYNEQLF
TGCGCCAGCAAGGAACTAGCGGGGGGATACAATGAGCAGCTCTTC
>TRBJ2-5|TRBD2|TRBV7-6|NA
CASSYSGGEEEQETQYF
TGTGCCAGCAGCTACTCGGGGGGAGAGGAGGAACAAGAGACCCAGTACTTC
>TRBJ2-7|NA|TRBV6-5|NA
CASSSGLSLEQYF
TGTGCCAGCAGTTCCGGACTCTCTCTCGAGCAGTACTTC
>TRBJ1-5|NA|TRBV27|NA
CASSQVQESNQPQHF
TGTGCCAGCAGTCAAGTACAGGAGAGCAATCAGCCCCAGCATTTT
>TRBJ1-2|NA|TRBV5-6|NA
CASSLSTATWGYTF
TGTGCCAGCAGCTTGTCAACCGCGACATGGGGCTACACCTTC
>TRBJ2-1|TRBD1|TRBV5-1|NA
CASSLGQGNWGNEQFF
TGCGCCAGCAGCTTGGGACAGGGGAATTGGGGGAATGAGCAGTTCTTC
>TRBJ2-3|NA|TRBV7-2|NA
CASSLVGTPTDTQYF
TGTGCCAGCAGCTTAGTAGGGACACCCACAGATACGCAGTATTTT
>TRBJ2-3|TRBD2|TRBV30|few
CAWSVGGGEADTQYF
TGTGCCTGGAGTGTTGGCGGGGGGGAGGCAGATACGCAGTATTTT
>TRBJ2-7|NA|TRBV6-5|few
CASSQYSSYEQYF
TGTGCCAGCAGTCAGTATTCCTCCTACGAGCAGTACTTC
>TRBJ1-1|TRBD1|TRBV13|NA
CASSLESRGPEAFF
TGTGCCAGCAGCTTAGAATCCAGGGGGCCTGAAGCTTTCTTT
>TRBJ1-5|NA|TRBV5-5|NA
CASSPGRVDQPQHF
TGTGCCAGCAGCCCCGGGAGGGTGGATCAGCCCCAGCATTTT
>TRBJ1-2|NA|TRBV6-6|NA
CASSSRPQGSYGYTF
TGTGCCAGCAGCTCCAGACCCCAGGGTTCGTATGGCTACACCTTC
>TRBJ2-7|TRBD1|TRBV19|NA
CASSIGDSRSYEQYF
TGTGCCAGTAGTATAGGGGACAGCCGCTCCTACGAGCAGTACTTC
>TRBJ2-7|NA|TRBV10-2|once
CASSDVIPYEQYF
TGCGCCAGCAGTGACGTTATTCCCTACGAGCAGTACTTC
>TRBJ2-5|NA|TRBV15|NA
CATSRETGRETQYF
TGTGCCACCAGCAGAGAAACAGGGCGCGAGACCCAGTACTTC
>TRBJ2-1|TRBD2|TRBV4-3|few
CASSTRLASYNEQFF
TGCGCCAGCAGCACCCGACTAGCCTCCTACAATGAGCAGTTCTTC
>TRBJ2-5|TRBD1|TRBV7-3|NA
CASSSSLGTGGSETQYF
TGTGCCAGCAGCTCCTCGTTAGGGACAGGGGGCTCGGAGACCCAGTACTTC
>TRBJ1-5|NA|TRBV7-8|NA
CASSRSTGVSNQPQHF
TGTGCCAGCAGCCGTTCGACAGGAGTTAGCAATCAGCCCCAGCATTTT
>TRBJ2-3|NA|TRBV7-2|NA
CASASGAGSLDTQYF
TGTGCCAGCGCCTCAGGGGCAGGTTCTCTTGATACGCAGTATTTT
>TRBJ2-7|NA|TRBV29-1|NA
CSVRLEWRAEQYF
TGCAGCGTAAGATTGGAATGGCGGGCCGAGCAGTACTTC
>TRBJ1-4|NA|TRBV7-9|NA
CASSLAGGNEKLFF
TGTGCCAGCAGCTTAGCAGGGGGTAATGAAAAACTGTTTTTT
>TRBJ2-5|NA|TRBV9|NA
CASSVGLEETQYF
TGTGCCAGCAGCGTAGGGTTAGAAGAGACCCAGTACTTC